Listed below are T cell receptor beta chains from one sample, sequenced in a study of sequential checkpoint blockade in melanoma. The method was immunoSEQ multiplex PCR; TCRdb's version includes in-frame clones alone and lacks a portion of them. The sample lists roughly 30,000 clones; about 88% were seen once. Sequencing was performed on CD8+ T cells sorted from blood (inferred from file names), taken from a patient given nivolumab and ipilimumab in sequence. Receptors were obtained from a human donor with melanoma. The CDR3 runs from the conserved cysteine through the conserved F or W. The D gene is left open where the match is weak. The size of a clone is reported for some rows only, either as once, few or many, or as a class for expanded clones.

V	J	size	D	CDR3	DNA
TRBV28	TRBJ2-1	NA	NA	CASRRGTQFF	TGTGCCAGCAGACGGGGAACACAGTTCTTC
TRBV7-9	TRBJ1-6	NA	NA	CASSLVLGSNSPLHF	TGTGCCAGCAGCTTAGTCCTTGGGAGTAATTCACCCCTCCACTTT
TRBV9	TRBJ2-5	few	TRBD2	CASSVAPPGTSAEETQYF	TGTGCCAGCAGCGTAGCTCCACCCGGGACTAGCGCAGAAGAGACCCAGTACTTC
TRBV4-3	TRBJ2-7	NA	NA	CASSQDRGNPYEQYF	TGCGCCAGCAGCCAAGATCGGGGTAATCCCTACGAGCAGTACTTC
TRBV4-2	TRBJ1-2	NA	TRBD1	CASSQDLGRGSNYGYTF	TGTGCCAGCAGCCAAGATCTTGGCAGGGGGTCGAACTATGGCTACACCTTC
TRBV4-1	TRBJ2-3	NA	NA	CASSQDEWAAEDTQYF	TGCGCCAGCAGCCAAGATGAATGGGCCGCTGAAGATACGCAGTATTTT
TRBV7-2	TRBJ2-7	NA	NA	CASSYTGDSYEQYF	TGTGCCAGCAGCTACACCGGAGATTCCTACGAGCAGTACTTC
TRBV2	TRBJ2-5	NA	NA	CASSGGPGETQYF	TGTGCCAGCAGCGGGGGGCCTGGTGAGACCCAGTACTTC
TRBV6-6	TRBJ2-3	few	TRBD2	CASGGGLATDTQYF	TGTGCCAGCGGAGGGGGACTAGCAACAGATACGCAGTATTTT
TRBV5-6	TRBJ2-7	once	NA	CASSLAGSGLEQYF	TGTGCCAGCAGCTTGGCCGGGAGTGGGCTCGAGCAGTACTTC
TRBV11-2	TRBJ2-7	NA	NA	CASSPRAGYEQYF	TGTGCCAGCAGCCCGAGGGCAGGATACGAGCAGTACTTC
TRBV15	TRBJ1-2	NA	NA	CATSRDLADYGYTF	TGTGCCACCAGCAGAGATCTGGCTGACTATGGCTACACCTTC
TRBV5-4	TRBJ2-7	NA	TRBD1	CASSLEQGGYEQYF	TGTGCCAGCAGCTTGGAACAGGGGGGCTACGAGCAGTACTTC
TRBV5-1	TRBJ2-3	NA	TRBD2	CASSSRGGGLAGIDTQYF	TGCGCCAGCAGCTCCCGCGGGGGGGGACTAGCGGGAATTGATACGCAGTATTTT
TRBV19	TRBJ2-7	few	TRBD2	CASSSQGGRTTRQYF	TGTGCCAGTAGTTCCCAAGGCGGGAGGACTACGAGGCAGTACTTC